This is a list of T cell receptor beta chains from one sample in a study of immune evolution from preneoplasia to lung adenocarcinoma. Here immunoSEQ multiplex PCR was the method, and the copy in TCRdb shows in-frame clones only, minus some. The sample includes 6,500 to 9,000 clones, about 85% of them seen just once. The sequencing input was FFPE minimally invasive lung adenocarcinoma tissue. The receptor set was obtained from a person older than 75 with lung adenocarcinoma. CDR3s include the opening cysteine and the closing phenylalanine or tryptophan. D genes are given only for firm matches. Part of the rows lack a size; the others show once, few, many or a class for expanded clones.

size: few; J: TRBJ1-6; D: -; V: TRBV18; CDR3: CASSSTGNYNSPLHF; DNA: TGTGCCAGCTCCTCGACAGGAAATTATAATTCACCCCTCCACTTT
size: -; J: TRBJ2-6; D: -; V: TRBV4-3; CDR3: CASSQDRLLSGANVLTF; DNA: TGCGCCAGCAGCCAAGACAGGCTTTTATCTGGGGCTAACGTCCTGACTTTC
size: -; J: TRBJ2-5; D: TRBD1; V: TRBV5-1; CDR3: CASSLGDRATAQYF; DNA: TGCGCCAGCAGCTTGGGGGACAGGGCGACCGCCCAGTACTTC
size: -; J: TRBJ2-7; D: -; V: TRBV30; CDR3: CAWSRGLRYEQYF; DNA: TGTGCCTGGTCGAGGGGATTAAGGTACGAGCAGTACTTC
size: -; J: TRBJ2-7; D: -; V: TRBV13; CDR3: CASSLEEGPNEQYF; DNA: TGTGCCAGCAGCTTAGAGGAAGGGCCCAACGAGCAGTACTTC
size: -; J: TRBJ1-1; D: -; V: TRBV11-2; CDR3: CASSLVTGPWMNTEAFF; DNA: TGTGCCAGCAGCTTAGTAACAGGGCCGTGGATGAACACTGAAGCTTTCTTT
size: -; J: TRBJ2-7; D: -; V: TRBV4-3; CDR3: CASRRDYEQYF; DNA: TGCGCCAGCAGAAGGGACTACGAGCAGTACTTC
size: -; J: TRBJ2-1; D: -; V: TRBV4-1; CDR3: CASSQLEVTSYNEQFF; DNA: TGCGCCAGCAGCCAGTTAGAGGTCACGTCCTACAATGAGCAGTTCTTC
size: -; J: TRBJ2-1; D: -; V: TRBV19; CDR3: CASSVEGNEQFF; DNA: TGTGCCAGTAGTGTAGAAGGCAATGAGCAGTTCTTC
size: -; J: TRBJ2-3; D: TRBD2; V: TRBV6-1; CDR3: CASSVGTSGGRNTQYF; DNA: TGTGCCAGCAGTGTCGGGACTAGCGGGGGGCGAAATACGCAGTATTTT
size: -; J: TRBJ2-5; D: -; V: TRBV4-1; CDR3: CASSRGPGKETQYF; DNA: TGCGCCAGCAGCCGGGGTCCCGGGAAAGAGACCCAGTACTTC
size: -; J: TRBJ2-1; D: TRBD2; V: TRBV29-1; CDR3: CSVGTSLEQFF; DNA: TGCAGCGTAGGGACTAGCCTTGAGCAGTTCTTC
size: once; J: TRBJ1-2; D: TRBD1; V: TRBV6-5; CDR3: CASRESGQGANGYTF; DNA: TGTGCCAGCAGAGAATCCGGACAGGGGGCAAATGGCTACACCTTC
size: -; J: TRBJ2-2; D: -; V: TRBV7-8; CDR3: CASSSRVGGELFF; DNA: TGTGCCAGCAGCTCGCGGGTTGGCGGGGAGCTGTTTTTT
size: -; J: TRBJ1-2; D: -; V: TRBV4-1; CDR3: CASSHRQREPSSPRDYGYTF; DNA: TGCGCCAGCAGCCACAGACAACGGGAGCCCTCAAGCCCGCGGGACTATGGCTACACCTTC
size: -; J: TRBJ2-2; D: TRBD1; V: TRBV25-1; CDR3: CASRDRLTGELFF; DNA: TGTGCCAGCCGGGACAGACTCACCGGGGAGCTGTTTTTT
size: -; J: TRBJ1-2; D: TRBD1; V: TRBV29-1; CDR3: CSGGQADGYTF; DNA: TGCAGCGGGGGACAGGCAGATGGCTACACCTTC
size: -; J: TRBJ2-2; D: TRBD1; V: TRBV5-1; CDR3: CASSSTGTVTGELFF; DNA: TGCGCCAGCAGCTCAACCGGGACAGTTACCGGGGAGCTGTTTTTT
size: -; J: TRBJ2-5; D: -; V: TRBV19; CDR3: CASSIFLSFQETQYF; DNA: TGTGCCAGTAGTATTTTCCTGAGCTTCCAAGAGACCCAGTACTTC
size: -; J: TRBJ1-1; D: -; V: TRBV6-6; CDR3: CASSYPGRTEAFF; DNA: TGTGCCAGCAGTTACCCGGGAAGGACTGAAGCTTTCTTT
size: -; J: TRBJ2-7; D: -; V: TRBV4-2; CDR3: CASSQGTGTTASEQYF; DNA: TGTGCCAGCAGCCAAGGGACCGGGACCACCGCTAGCGAGCAGTACTTC
size: -; J: TRBJ2-1; D: -; V: TRBV11-1; CDR3: CASSTGQISYNEQFF; DNA: TGTGCCAGCAGCACCGGACAGATCTCCTACAATGAGCAGTTCTTC
size: -; J: TRBJ2-1; D: -; V: TRBV2; CDR3: CASSHRTSRGSQFF; DNA: TGTGCCAGCAGTCATCGAACTAGCCGAGGGTCGCAGTTCTTC
size: -; J: TRBJ1-2; D: -; V: TRBV18; CDR3: CASSPRQETATYGYTF; DNA: TGTGCCAGCTCACCACGACAGGAGACAGCGACCTATGGCTACACCTTC
size: -; J: TRBJ2-7; D: TRBD1; V: TRBV4-1; CDR3: CASSQDIPGRGRNYEQYF; DNA: TGCGCCAGCAGCCAAGATATCCCCGGCAGGGGGCGAAATTACGAGCAGTACTTC
size: once; J: TRBJ1-3; D: -; V: TRBV9; CDR3: CASSPRGQGSGNTIYF; DNA: TGTGCCAGCAGCCCCCGCGGGCAGGGGTCTGGAAACACCATATATTTT
size: few; J: TRBJ2-3; D: TRBD1; V: TRBV5-1; CDR3: CASSLGTAPSTDTQYF; DNA: TGCGCCAGCAGCCTGGGGACAGCTCCTAGCACAGATACGCAGTATTTT
size: -; J: TRBJ2-7; D: TRBD1; V: TRBV2; CDR3: CASRQTGTGGGEQYF; DNA: TGTGCCAGCAGACAAACCGGGACAGGGGGCGGTGAGCAGTACTTC
size: -; J: TRBJ1-1; D: TRBD1; V: TRBV14; CDR3: CASSHRGLMNTEAFF; DNA: TGTGCCAGCAGCCACAGGGGGCTCATGAACACTGAAGCTTTCTTT
size: -; J: TRBJ1-2; D: -; V: TRBV6-5; CDR3: CASGTGQNYGYTF; DNA: TGTGCCAGCGGAACTGGACAAAACTATGGCTACACCTTC
size: -; J: TRBJ1-1; D: -; V: TRBV18; CDR3: CASSHQGENTEAFF; DNA: TGTGCCAGCTCACACCAGGGAGAGAACACTGAAGCTTTCTTT
size: once; J: TRBJ1-5; D: -; V: TRBV5-6; CDR3: CASSFGQINQPQHF; DNA: TGTGCCAGCAGCTTTGGACAGATCAATCAGCCCCAGCATTTT
size: -; J: TRBJ1-2; D: -; V: TRBV30; CDR3: CAGTALQTYGYTF; DNA: TGTGCCGGGACGGCTTTACAGACCTATGGCTACACCTTC
size: -; J: TRBJ1-1; D: -; V: TRBV10-3; CDR3: CAVTGTQGGEAFF; DNA: TGTGCTGTTACCGGGACCCAGGGCGGTGAAGCTTTCTTT
size: -; J: TRBJ1-2; D: TRBD1; V: TRBV28; CDR3: CASSLFPDRANYGYTF; DNA: TGTGCCAGCAGTTTATTCCCGGACAGGGCTAACTATGGCTACACCTTC
size: -; J: TRBJ2-1; D: -; V: TRBV28; CDR3: CASSPPAPSQFF; DNA: TGTGCCAGCAGCCCCCCAGCACCGAGTCAGTTCTTC
size: -; J: TRBJ2-2; D: TRBD1; V: TRBV19; CDR3: CASTLTGRTGELFF; DNA: TGTGCCAGTACCCTGACAGGGAGAACCGGGGAGCTGTTTTTT
size: -; J: TRBJ2-1; D: -; V: TRBV28; CDR3: CASSSLVSEQFF; DNA: TGTGCCAGCAGTTCCTTAGTAAGTGAGCAGTTCTTC
size: -; J: TRBJ2-2; D: TRBD2; V: TRBV4-3; CDR3: CASSQVGGTGELFF; DNA: TGCGCCAGCAGCCAAGTGGGGGGGACCGGGGAGCTGTTTTTT
size: -; J: TRBJ2-7; D: TRBD1; V: TRBV11-2; CDR3: CASSLVGTGIEQYF; DNA: TGTGCCAGCAGCTTAGTGGGGACAGGGATCGAGCAGTACTTC
size: -; J: TRBJ1-5; D: -; V: TRBV25-1; CDR3: CASTNRAYNQPQHF; DNA: TGTGCCAGCACAAACAGGGCATACAATCAGCCCCAGCATTTT
size: -; J: TRBJ2-2; D: -; V: TRBV27; CDR3: CANSQNTGELFF; DNA: TGTGCCAACAGTCAGAACACCGGGGAGCTGTTTTTT
size: few; J: TRBJ1-3; D: -; V: TRBV2; CDR3: CASSDTGRDTIYF; DNA: TGTGCCAGCAGTGACACAGGGAGGGACACCATATATTTT
size: -; J: TRBJ2-6; D: TRBD2; V: TRBV7-3; CDR3: CASSSGLAGESGANVLTF; DNA: TGTGCCAGCAGCTCGGGACTAGCGGGAGAATCCGGGGCCAACGTCCTGACTTTC
size: -; J: TRBJ1-3; D: -; V: TRBV5-1; CDR3: CASSLETGVLGNTIYF; DNA: TGCGCCAGCAGCTTGGAGACAGGCGTATTGGGAAACACCATATATTTT
size: -; J: TRBJ2-7; D: TRBD2; V: TRBV9; CDR3: CASSVDAGGEQYF; DNA: TGTGCCAGCAGCGTGGACGCGGGAGGCGAGCAGTACTTC
size: -; J: TRBJ1-5; D: -; V: TRBV27; CDR3: CASSLSPRQPQHF; DNA: TGTGCCAGCAGTTTATCCCCCCGGCAGCCCCAGCATTTT
size: once; J: TRBJ2-3; D: TRBD2; V: TRBV7-8; CDR3: CASSISGGLDTQYF; DNA: TGTGCCAGCAGCATTAGCGGGGGTCTAGATACGCAGTATTTT
size: -; J: TRBJ2-7; D: -; V: TRBV5-4; CDR3: CASSLPGLPTYEQYF; DNA: TGTGCCAGCAGCCTTCCGGGCCTCCCGACCTACGAGCAGTACTTC
size: -; J: TRBJ2-1; D: TRBD2; V: TRBV29-1; CDR3: CSVGDLAGGPGEQFF; DNA: TGCAGCGTTGGAGATCTAGCGGGAGGGCCCGGTGAGCAGTTCTTC
size: -; J: TRBJ2-1; D: -; V: TRBV29-1; CDR3: CSVDDGNNEQFF; DNA: TGCAGCGTGGATGACGGGAACAATGAGCAGTTCTTC
size: -; J: TRBJ1-3; D: -; V: TRBV7-8; CDR3: CASSRHPGSSGNTIYF; DNA: TGTGCCAGCAGCCGTCACCCAGGGAGCTCTGGAAACACCATATATTTT
size: -; J: TRBJ2-2; D: TRBD1; V: TRBV29-1; CDR3: CSVGVWTGGAGELFF; DNA: TGCAGCGTTGGGGTATGGACAGGGGGAGCCGGGGAGCTGTTTTTT
size: -; J: TRBJ2-6; D: -; V: TRBV19; CDR3: CASSPQGPSGANVLTF; DNA: TGTGCCAGTAGCCCACAGGGACCCTCTGGGGCCAACGTCCTGACTTTC
size: -; J: TRBJ1-5; D: -; V: TRBV6-5; CDR3: CASRPPGANQPQHF; DNA: TGTGCCAGCAGACCCCCAGGGGCCAATCAGCCCCAGCATTTT
size: -; J: TRBJ2-1; D: TRBD2; V: TRBV9; CDR3: CASSSRLAFHEQFF; DNA: TGTGCCAGCAGTTCTAGACTAGCTTTCCATGAGCAGTTCTTC
size: -; J: TRBJ2-2; D: -; V: TRBV5-5; CDR3: CASSYGGGNTGELFF; DNA: TGTGCCAGCAGCTACGGAGGGGGGAACACCGGGGAGCTGTTTTTT